The TCR beta chain described here comes from a study of vaccination and CD4 T cells after COVID-19. About the research overall: The stimulating agents, overlapping spike peptides, came from SARS-CoV-2, HCoV-NL63, HCoV-OC43 and HCoV-229E.

The CDR3 is made up of 15 amino acids. The trim removed 3 bases at V and 4 bases at J, leaving 6 bases unmatched. Treatment noted: roughly nine-day PBMC culture with coronavirus spike peptide pools or control peptides (ViraFEST assay). One should note that the unexposed donor's CD4+ T cells were collected before the COVID-19 pandemic (2011-2018). Cultures of PBMCs, 1.5 million to 2 million per well, were set up with 7.5 to 10 IU/ml IL-2 and around 9.9 ug/ml peptide pools. Study-level findings and limits: Only after vaccination were a median approximately 86% of convalescents' reactive clones seen.

Sequenced with the Oncomine TCR Beta short-read assay was DNA taken from cultured CD4+ T cells. TCRdb ran MiXCR on the PCR reads and lists one entry per CDR3 protein. The sample lists 9,500 to 10,000 distinct CDR3 sequences, 34% occurring once. This clonotype was detected once. The target antigen is unknown. This receptor was obtained from a human donor in good health. The chain joins TRBV12-3 or TRBV12-4 to TRBJ2-5; TRBD2 matches at 9 bases. The sample taken for sequencing was CD4+ T cells from blood, cultured in vitro. The CDR3 DNA reads as TGTGCCAGCAGTTTTCCCGGGACTAGCCGAGAGACCCAGTACTTC. Protein: CASSFPGTSRETQYF.